The rows below give T cell receptor beta chains drawn from one sample of a study of cytomegalovirus exposure and HLA in healthy donors. TCRdb's copy holds only in-frame clones and misses some; the assay was immunoSEQ multiplex PCR. This sample has 100,000 to 150,000 clones, with over 70% found just once. Sequences were obtained from PBMCs. All receptors come from a woman aged 40 to 55 in good health and CMV-seronegative. Both conserved end residues are part of each CDR3. D genes are given only for firm matches.

j_call v_call d_call cdr3_nt cdr3_aa
TRBJ2-7 TRBV7-8 TRBD1 TGTGCCAGCAGCCCCTCCCTGACAGGGTCCTACGAGCAGTACTTC CASSPSLTGSYEQYF
TRBJ2-5 TRBV28 NA TGTGCCAGCAGTTTCTCCGGAGGCGAGACCCAGTACTTC CASSFSGGETQYF
TRBJ1-1 TRBV18 NA TGTGCCAGTTCACCTGAGGTCGGCAGAATGGACACTGAAGCTTTCTTT CASSPEVGRMDTEAFF
TRBJ2-2 TRBV13 TRBD1 TGTGCCAGTTCACGGGGACAGGGAAACGGGGAGCTGTTTTTT CASSRGQGNGELFF
TRBJ2-4 TRBV2 NA TGTGCCAGCAGTGAGGGCGGACACGAACTAGCCAAAAACAGTCAGTACTTC CASSEGGHELAKNSQYF
TRBJ2-1 TRBV2 NA TGTGCCAGCAGTTTAGGGGAGGTTTACAATGAGCAGTTCTTC CASSLGEVYNEQFF
TRBJ1-2 TRBV7-8 NA TGTGCCAGCAGCGCTAGAGAGGGGGGGGGTAGCTATGGCTACACCTTC CASSAREGGGSYGYTF
TRBJ2-7 TRBV29-1 TRBD1 TGCAGCGTTGTTGGGACAGGGTCCTACGAGCAGTACTTC CSVVGTGSYEQYF
TRBJ1-6 TRBV5-6 TRBD1 TGTGCCAGCAGCGGCGGGACAGGGGACTCACCCCTCCACTTT CASSGGTGDSPLHF
TRBJ2-5 TRBV6-1 NA TGTGCCAGCAGTGAAGCCGGCAGGCAAGAGACCCAGTACTTC CASSEAGRQETQYF